Detailed here is one T cell receptor (beta chain). The V end lost 1 base, the J end lost 7 bases, and 20 bases lay between the germline ends. CDR3 length: 18 amino acids. Germline CDR1 reads MNHEY; CDR2 reads SMNVEV (reference sequence). Repertoires were generated with immunoSEQ multiplex PCR, while TCRdb's copy carries only in-frame clones and drops some. Altogether about 100,000 clones are present, 92% being singletons, with the ten largest covering less than 2%. This sample is part of a study of T cell changes during pregnancy in multiple sclerosis. The chain is built from TRBV27 and TRBJ1-6; tentatively, D is TRBD1 (6 bases). This sample comprised peripheral blood, obtained after pregnancy. The receptor was isolated from a female donor with multiple sclerosis, enrolled in a pregnancy study. For the CDR3, the DNA is TGTGCCAGCAGTTTATTTGCCTCAGGGCAGGGGATAAATTCACCCCTCCACTTT. This codes for CASSLFASGQGINSPLHF.